This T cell receptor beta chain was recovered during a study of vaccination and CD4 T cells after COVID-19. About the study: Blood was drawn a median around 73 days post second dose, range 14 to 241.

Oncomine TCR Beta short-read sequencing was applied to DNA from cultured CD4+ T cells. TCRdb re-derived calls from the PCR reads in MiXCR, one entry per CDR3 protein. The table has thousands of distinct CDR3 sequences, 39% seen once. Treatment here: approximately nine-day PBMC culture with coronavirus spike peptide pools or control peptides (ViraFEST assay). Gathered ahead of the COVID-19 pandemic (2011-2018) were the CD4+ T cells of the unexposed donor. Half-medium replacement with fresh IL-2 medium took place on days 3 and 7. The V gene lost 8 bases and the J gene lost 0 bases, with 7 bases spanning the gap. This CDR3 contains 12 residues. CDR1 is MRHNA and CDR2 is SNTAGT in the germline V gene. This clonotype was seen a handful of times. Its antigen is still unknown.

The specimen was CD4+ T cells from blood, cultured in vitro. The V and J genes are TRBV6-4 and TRBJ1-2; D gene unclear. The TCR sequence derives from a human donor in good health. The CDR3 region is CASFQPNYGYTF. The CDR3 coding sequence is TGTGCCAGCTTTCAGCCTAACTATGGCTACACCTTC.